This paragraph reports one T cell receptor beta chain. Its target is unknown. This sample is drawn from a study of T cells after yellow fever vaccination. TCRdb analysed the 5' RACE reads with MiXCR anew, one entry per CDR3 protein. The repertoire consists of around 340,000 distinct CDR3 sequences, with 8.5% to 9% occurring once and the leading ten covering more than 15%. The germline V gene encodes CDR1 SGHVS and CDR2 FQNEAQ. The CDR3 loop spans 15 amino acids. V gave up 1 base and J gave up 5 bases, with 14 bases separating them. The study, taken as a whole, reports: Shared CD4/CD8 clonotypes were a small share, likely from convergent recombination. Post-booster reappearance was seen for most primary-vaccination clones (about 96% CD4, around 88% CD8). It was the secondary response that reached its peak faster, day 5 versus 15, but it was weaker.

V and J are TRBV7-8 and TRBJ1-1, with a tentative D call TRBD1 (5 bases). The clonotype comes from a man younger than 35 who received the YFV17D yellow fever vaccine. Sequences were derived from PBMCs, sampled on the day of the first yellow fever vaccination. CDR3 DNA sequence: TGTGCCAGCAGCTTAGGGTACAGGAGACTGACTGAAGCTTTCTTT. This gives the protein CASSLGYRRLTEAFF.